The rows below give T cell receptor beta chains drawn from one sample of a study of regulatory T cells in long-lasting Graves disease. TCRdb reprocessed the multiplex PCR reads with MiXCR, giving one entry per CDR3 protein. The sample holds fewer than 350,000 distinct CDR3 sequences; about 20% are singletons and the top ten take less than 45%. Source: peripheral blood mononuclear cells (PBMCs), taken at new diagnosis, from a patient treated with antithyroid drugs. The receptors originated from a female donor with Graves disease. CDR3s include the opening cysteine and the closing phenylalanine or tryptophan. Fields, in order: D gene, J gene, clone size, V gene, CDR3 protein, CDR3 DNA. The D gene is left open where the match is weak. Clone size appears in some rows only: once, few, many, or a class for an expanded clone.

>TRBD1|TRBJ1-6|.|TRBV6-1
CASSDLPGQGNSPLHF
TGTGCCAGCAGTGACTTACCGGGACAGGGTAATTCACCCCTCCACTTT
>.|TRBJ1-2|many|TRBV27
CASTSPGRSYGYTF
TGTGCCAGCACTAGTCCTGGGAGATCCTATGGCTACACCTTC
>.|TRBJ2-3|many|TRBV19
CASSIVVGLGTDTQYF
TGTGCCAGTAGTATAGTGGTAGGCCTCGGCACAGATACGCAGTATTTT
>TRBD1|TRBJ2-3|many|TRBV19
CASRRGQGGTDTQYF
TGTGCCAGTAGGCGCGGACAGGGTGGCACAGATACGCAGTATTTT
>.|TRBJ1-1|many|TRBV27
CASSFGSGNTEAFF
TGTGCCAGCAGTTTTGGGTCGGGAAACACTGAAGCTTTCTTT
>.|TRBJ2-2|few|TRBV7-2
CASSLQYSGELFF
TGTGCCAGCAGCTTACAATATTCCGGGGAGCTGTTTTTT
>.|TRBJ1-1|many|TRBV12-3/TRBV12-4
CASSALVNTEAFF
TGTGCCAGCAGCGCGTTGGTAAACACTGAAGCTTTCTTT
>TRBD1|TRBJ1-1|.|TRBV19
CARNRGRTEAFF
TGTGCCAGGAACAGGGGGAGAACTGAAGCTTTCTTT
>.|TRBJ2-3|many|TRBV29-1
CSAGRTASTDTQYF
TGCAGCGCAGGACGGACAGCTAGCACAGATACGCAGTATTTT
>.|TRBJ2-6|many|TRBV11-2
CASSLVRGTGANVLTF
TGTGCCAGCAGCTTAGTGAGGGGGACTGGGGCCAACGTCCTGACTTTC